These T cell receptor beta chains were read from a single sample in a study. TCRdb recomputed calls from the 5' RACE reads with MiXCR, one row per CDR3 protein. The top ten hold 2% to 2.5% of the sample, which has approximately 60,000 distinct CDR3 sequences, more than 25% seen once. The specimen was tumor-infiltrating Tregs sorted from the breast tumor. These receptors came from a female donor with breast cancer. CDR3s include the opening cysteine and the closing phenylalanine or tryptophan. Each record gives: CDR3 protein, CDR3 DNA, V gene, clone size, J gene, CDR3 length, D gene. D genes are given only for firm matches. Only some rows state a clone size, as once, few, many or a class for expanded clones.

CASSLANIQYF,TGTGCCAGCAGTCTGGCTAACATTCAGTACTTC,TRBV7-9,many,TRBJ2-4,11,-
CASSTGFLTFSGANVLTF,TGTGCCAGCAGCACAGGGTTCCTAACTTTCTCTGGGGCCAACGTCCTGACTTTC,TRBV6-5,-,TRBJ2-6,18,-
CASSVTGGRGYNEQFF,TGTGCCAGCAGCGTTACAGGGGGAAGGGGATACAATGAGCAGTTCTTC,TRBV9,-,TRBJ2-1,16,TRBD1
CASSTAANEKLFF,TGTGCCAGTTCGACAGCCGCGAATGAAAAACTGTTTTTT,TRBV12-3/TRBV12-4,few,TRBJ1-4,13,-
CASSLGSQETQYF,TGTGCCAGCAGCTTGGGCTCCCAAGAGACCCAGTACTTC,TRBV11-2,many,TRBJ2-5,13,-
CSATQQGGADFYEQFF,TGCAGTGCTACCCAGCAGGGGGGAGCAGACTTCTATGAGCAGTTCTTC,TRBV20-1,-,TRBJ2-1,16,-
CASSQDPAESGNTIYF,TGTGCCAGCAGCCAAGATCCTGCGGAGTCTGGAAACACCATATATTTT,TRBV4-2,many,TRBJ1-3,16,-
CSAASGTETQYF,TGCAGTGCTGCCAGCGGGACGGAGACCCAGTACTTC,TRBV20-1,many,TRBJ2-5,12,TRBD2
CSASGARGGYNEQFF,TGCAGTGCTAGTGGGGCGAGGGGGGGCTACAATGAGCAGTTCTTC,TRBV20-1,-,TRBJ2-1,15,-
CASITTGSVNSPLHF,TGTGCCAGCATAACTACAGGGTCGGTTAATTCACCCCTCCACTTT,TRBV6-6,few,TRBJ1-6,15,-
CSARDIVGGRKGDQPQHF,TGCAGTGCTAGAGATATTGTAGGGGGACGGAAGGGGGATCAGCCCCAGCATTTT,TRBV20-1,few,TRBJ1-5,18,-